The source of this T cell receptor beta chain is a study of T cell repertoires in ileal Crohn's disease. TCRdb keeps only in-frame clones here, not all; method: immunoSEQ multiplex PCR. The sample consists of approximately 30,000 clones, roughly 75% of them appearing once. The origin of this receptor is an adult with Crohn's disease. Source material: ileal tissue.

DNA of the CDR3: TGCGCCAGCAGCTTCCGGACTAGCGGGAGGTACGAGCAGTACTTC. Translation gives CASSFRTSGRYEQYF. J is TRBJ2-5 and V is TRBV4-1, with 14 bases matching TRBD2. TRBJ2-7 explains the end of the DNA better; the J call may be wrong. Germline values: CDR1 MGHRA, CDR2 YSYEKL. CDR3 size: 15 residues.